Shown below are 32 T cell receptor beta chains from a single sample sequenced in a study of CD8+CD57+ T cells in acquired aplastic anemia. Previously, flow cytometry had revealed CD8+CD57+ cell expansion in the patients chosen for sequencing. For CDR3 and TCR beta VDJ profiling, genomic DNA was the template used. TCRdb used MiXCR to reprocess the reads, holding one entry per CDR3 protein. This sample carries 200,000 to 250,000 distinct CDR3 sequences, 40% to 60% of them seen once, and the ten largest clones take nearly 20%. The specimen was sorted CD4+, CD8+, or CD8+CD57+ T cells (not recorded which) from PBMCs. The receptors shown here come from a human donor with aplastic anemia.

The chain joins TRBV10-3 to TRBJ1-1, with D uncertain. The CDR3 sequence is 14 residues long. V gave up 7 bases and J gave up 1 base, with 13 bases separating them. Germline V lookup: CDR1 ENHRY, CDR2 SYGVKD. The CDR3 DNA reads TGTGCCATCAACTCGGACGGAGAGAACACTGAAGCTTTCTTT. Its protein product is CAINSDGENTEAFF.

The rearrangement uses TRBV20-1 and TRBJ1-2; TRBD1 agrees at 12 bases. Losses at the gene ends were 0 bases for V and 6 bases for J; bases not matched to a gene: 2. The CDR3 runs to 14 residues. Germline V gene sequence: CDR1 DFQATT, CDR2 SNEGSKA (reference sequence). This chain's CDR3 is CSARDRDRGHGYTF. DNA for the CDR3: TGCAGTGCTAGAGATAGGGACAGGGGGCATGGCTACACCTTC.

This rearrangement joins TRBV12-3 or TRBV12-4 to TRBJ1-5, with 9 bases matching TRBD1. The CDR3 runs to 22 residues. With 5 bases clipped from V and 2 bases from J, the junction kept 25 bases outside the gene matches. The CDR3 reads CASSVGTGTIQARSGRNQPQHF. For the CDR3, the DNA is TGTGCCAGCAGTGTCGGGACAGGGACGATTCAAGCAAGGTCGGGGCGCAATCAGCCCCAGCATTTT.

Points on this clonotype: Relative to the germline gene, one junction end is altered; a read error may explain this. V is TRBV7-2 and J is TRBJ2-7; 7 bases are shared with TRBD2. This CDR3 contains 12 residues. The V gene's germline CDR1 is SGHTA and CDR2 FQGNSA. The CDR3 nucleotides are TGTGCCAGTAGTAGGCGGGAGCAAGAGCGGTACTTC. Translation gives CASSRREQERYF.

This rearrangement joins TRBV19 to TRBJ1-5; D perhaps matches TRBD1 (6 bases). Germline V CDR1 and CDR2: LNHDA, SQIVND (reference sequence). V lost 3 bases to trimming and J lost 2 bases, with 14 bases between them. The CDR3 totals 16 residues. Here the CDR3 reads CASSIEGEGGNQPQHF. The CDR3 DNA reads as TGTGCCAGTAGTATTGAGGGGGAAGGTGGCAATCAGCCCCAGCATTTT.

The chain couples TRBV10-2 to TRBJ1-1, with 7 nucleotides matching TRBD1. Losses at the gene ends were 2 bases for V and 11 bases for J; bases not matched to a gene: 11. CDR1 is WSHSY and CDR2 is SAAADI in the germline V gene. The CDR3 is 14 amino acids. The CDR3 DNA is TGCGCCAGCAGTGAGGTGGGAGGGGGCAGTAGGGCTTTCTTT. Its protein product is CASSEVGGGSRAFF.

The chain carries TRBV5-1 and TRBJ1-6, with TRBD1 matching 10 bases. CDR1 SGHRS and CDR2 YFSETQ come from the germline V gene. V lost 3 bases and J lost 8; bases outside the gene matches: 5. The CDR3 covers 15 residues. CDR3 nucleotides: TGCGCCAGCAGCTCGACCGGGACAGGGGATTCACCCCTCCACTTT. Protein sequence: CASSSTGTGDSPLHF.

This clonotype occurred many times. CDR3 bases: TGCGCCAGCAGCCAAATGTCGGCAGGGATGGGTACAGATACGCAGTATTTT. Its translation: CASSQMSAGMGTDTQYF. The V call is TRBV5-1, the J call TRBJ2-3; weak D call: TRBD1 (5 bases). The germline CDR1 and CDR2 sequences are SGHRS and YFSETQ. This CDR3 region has 17 residues. V was trimmed by 4 bases and J by 3 bases, leaving 21 bases between them.

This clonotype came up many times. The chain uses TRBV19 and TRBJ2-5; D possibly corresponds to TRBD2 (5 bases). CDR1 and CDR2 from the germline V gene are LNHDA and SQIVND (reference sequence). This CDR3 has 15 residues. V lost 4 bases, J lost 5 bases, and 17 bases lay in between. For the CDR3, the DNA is TGTGCCAGTAGTACCCAGCGAGGGAGACGGGAGACCCAGTACTTC. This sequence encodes CASSTQRGRRETQYF.

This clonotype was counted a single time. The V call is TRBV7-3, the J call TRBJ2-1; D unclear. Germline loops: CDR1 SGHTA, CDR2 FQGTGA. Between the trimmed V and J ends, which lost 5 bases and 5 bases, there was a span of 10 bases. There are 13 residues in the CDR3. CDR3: CASSIRRDNEQFF. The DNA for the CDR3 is TGTGCCAGCAGCATTCGAAGGGACAATGAGCAGTTCTTC.

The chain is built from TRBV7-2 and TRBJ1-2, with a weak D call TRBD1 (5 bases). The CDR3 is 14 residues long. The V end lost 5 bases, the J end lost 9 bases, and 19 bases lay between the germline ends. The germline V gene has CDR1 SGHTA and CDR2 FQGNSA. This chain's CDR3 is CASSIGTSGGSYTF. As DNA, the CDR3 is TGTGCCAGCAGCATCGGGACTAGCGGGGGGAGCTACACCTTC.

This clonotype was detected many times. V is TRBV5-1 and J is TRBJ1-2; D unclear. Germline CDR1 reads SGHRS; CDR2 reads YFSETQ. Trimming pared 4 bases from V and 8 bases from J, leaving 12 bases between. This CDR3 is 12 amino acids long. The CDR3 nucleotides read TGCGCCAGCAGCCGAACTAGTGGAGGCTACACCTTC. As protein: CASSRTSGGYTF.

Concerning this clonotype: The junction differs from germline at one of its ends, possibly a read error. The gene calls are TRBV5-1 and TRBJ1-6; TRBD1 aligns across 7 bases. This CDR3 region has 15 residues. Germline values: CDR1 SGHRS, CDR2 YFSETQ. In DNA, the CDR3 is TGCGCCAGCAGCTTGGAGGGGGCTTTTGAATCACCCCTCTACTTT. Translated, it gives CASSLEGAFESPLYF.

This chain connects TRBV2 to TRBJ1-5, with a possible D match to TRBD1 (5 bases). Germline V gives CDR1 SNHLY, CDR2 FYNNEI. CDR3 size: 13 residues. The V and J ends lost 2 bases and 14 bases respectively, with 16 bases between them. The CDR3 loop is CASSERQGMYEHF. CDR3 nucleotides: TGTGCCAGCAGTGAAAGGCAGGGAATGTACGAGCATTTT.

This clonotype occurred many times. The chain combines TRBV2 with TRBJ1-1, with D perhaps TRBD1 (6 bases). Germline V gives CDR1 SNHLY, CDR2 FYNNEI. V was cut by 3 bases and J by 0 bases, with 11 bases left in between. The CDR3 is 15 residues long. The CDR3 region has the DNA TGTGCCAGCAGTGAGGACAGCAGCATGAACACTGAAGCTTTCTTT. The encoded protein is CASSEDSSMNTEAFF.

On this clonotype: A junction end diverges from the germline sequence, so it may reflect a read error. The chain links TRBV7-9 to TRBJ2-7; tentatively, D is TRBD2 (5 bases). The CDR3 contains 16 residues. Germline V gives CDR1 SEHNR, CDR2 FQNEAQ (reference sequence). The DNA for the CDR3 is TGCGCCAGCAGCCTGGACGGGGTGGGAAGCTCCTACGAGCAGTACTTC. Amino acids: CASSLDGVGSSYEQYF.

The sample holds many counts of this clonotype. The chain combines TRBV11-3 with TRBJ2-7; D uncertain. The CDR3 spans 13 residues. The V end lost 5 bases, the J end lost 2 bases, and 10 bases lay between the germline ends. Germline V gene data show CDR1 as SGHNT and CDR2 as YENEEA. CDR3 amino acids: CASSLDGTYEQYF. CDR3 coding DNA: TGTGCCAGCAGCCTGGACGGCACCTACGAGCAGTACTTC.

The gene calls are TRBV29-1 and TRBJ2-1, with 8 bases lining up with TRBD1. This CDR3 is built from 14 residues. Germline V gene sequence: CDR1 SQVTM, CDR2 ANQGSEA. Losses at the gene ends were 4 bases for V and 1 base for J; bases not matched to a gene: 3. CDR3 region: CSVGRQGSYNEQFF. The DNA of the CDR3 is TGCAGCGTTGGGAGACAGGGGTCCTACAATGAGCAGTTCTTC.

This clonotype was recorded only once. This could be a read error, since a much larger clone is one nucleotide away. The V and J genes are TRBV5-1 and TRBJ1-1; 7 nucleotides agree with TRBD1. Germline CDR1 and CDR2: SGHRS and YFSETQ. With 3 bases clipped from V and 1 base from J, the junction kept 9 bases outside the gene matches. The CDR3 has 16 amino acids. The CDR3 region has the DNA TGCGCCAGCAGCTCCATGTCAGGGGGGGGGAACACTGAAGCTTTCTTT. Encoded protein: CASSSMSGGGNTEAFF. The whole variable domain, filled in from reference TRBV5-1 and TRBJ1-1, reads KAGVTQTPRYLIKTRGQQVTLSCSPISGHRSVSWYQQTPGQGLQFLFEYFSETQRNKGNFPGRFSGRQFSNSRSEMNVSTLELGDSALYLCASSSMSGGGNTEAFFGQGTRLTVV.

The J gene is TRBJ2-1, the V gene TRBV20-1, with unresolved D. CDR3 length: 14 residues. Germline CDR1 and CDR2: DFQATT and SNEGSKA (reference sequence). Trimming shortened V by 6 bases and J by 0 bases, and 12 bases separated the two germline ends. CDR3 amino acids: CSAPIMSSYNEQFF. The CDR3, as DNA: TGCAGTGCCCCGATAATGAGCTCCTACAATGAGCAGTTCTTC.

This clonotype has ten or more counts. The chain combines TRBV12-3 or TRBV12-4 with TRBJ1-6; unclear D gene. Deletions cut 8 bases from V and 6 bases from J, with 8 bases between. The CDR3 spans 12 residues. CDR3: CASADGNSPLHF. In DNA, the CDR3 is TGTGCCAGCGCCGACGGTAATTCACCCCTCCACTTT.

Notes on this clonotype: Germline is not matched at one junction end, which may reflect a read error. The CDR3 DNA reads as TGTGCCAGGCGGGACAATAACTATGGCCACACCTTC. Translation: CARRDNNYGHTF. The genes are TRBV2 and TRBJ1-2, with a tentative D call TRBD1 (6 bases). Per the germline V gene, CDR1 is SNHLY and CDR2 is FYNNEI. The CDR3 is made up of 12 amino acids.

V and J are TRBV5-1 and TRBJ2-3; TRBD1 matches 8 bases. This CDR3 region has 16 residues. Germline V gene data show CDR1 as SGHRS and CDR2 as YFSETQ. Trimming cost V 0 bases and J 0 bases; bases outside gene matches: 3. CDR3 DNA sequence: TGCGCCAGCAGCTTGGATCAGGGGGCGAGCACAGATACGCAGTATTTT. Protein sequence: CASSLDQGASTDTQYF. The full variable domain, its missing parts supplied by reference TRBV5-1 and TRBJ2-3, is KAGVTQTPRYLIKTRGQQVTLSCSPISGHRSVSWYQQTPGQGLQFLFEYFSETQRNKGNFPGRFSGRQFSNSRSEMNVSTLELGDSALYLCASSLDQGASTDTQYFGPGTRLTVL.

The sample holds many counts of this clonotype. CDR3 DNA sequence: TGCAGTGCTGCTTCCCTTCGACAGGGCGGGTCCTACGAGCAGTACTTC. As protein: CSAASLRQGGSYEQYF. The J gene is TRBJ2-7, the V gene TRBV20-1; 7 positions agree with TRBD1. CDR1 is DFQATT, CDR2 SNEGSKA, per germline (reference sequence). V dropped 5 bases and J dropped 1; count of bases not matched to a gene: 14. The CDR3 has 16 residues.

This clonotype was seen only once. For the CDR3, the DNA is TGTGCCATCGGGCCCGCGGGACAGAATATTACTCACGAGCAGTACTTC. Protein product: CAIGPAGQNITHEQYF. V is TRBV10-3 and J is TRBJ2-7, with D possibly matching TRBD1 (7 bases). The germline CDR1 and CDR2 sequences are ENHRY and SYGVKD. V lost 8 bases and J lost 5, with 25 bases in between. CDR3 length: 16 amino acids.

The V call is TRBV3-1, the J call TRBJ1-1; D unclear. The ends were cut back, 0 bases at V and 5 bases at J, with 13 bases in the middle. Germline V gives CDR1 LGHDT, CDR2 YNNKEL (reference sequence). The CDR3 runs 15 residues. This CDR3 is CASSQDSPGKTEAFF. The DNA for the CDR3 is TGTGCCAGCAGCCAAGATTCCCCCGGGAAAACTGAAGCTTTCTTT.

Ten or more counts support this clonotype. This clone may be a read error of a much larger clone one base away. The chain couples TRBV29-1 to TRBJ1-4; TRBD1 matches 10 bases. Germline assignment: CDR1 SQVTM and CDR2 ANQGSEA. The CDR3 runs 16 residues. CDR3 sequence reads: CSVGQGPTLDNGKLFF. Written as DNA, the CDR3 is TGCAGCGTGGGACAGGGGCCGACTCTTGATAATGGAAAACTGTTTTTT.

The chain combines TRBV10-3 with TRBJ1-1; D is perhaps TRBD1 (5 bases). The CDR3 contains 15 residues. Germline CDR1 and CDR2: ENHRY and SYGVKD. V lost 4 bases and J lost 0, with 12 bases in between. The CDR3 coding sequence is TGTGCCATCAGTGGAAAAGGGGAAATGAACACTGAAGCTTTCTTT. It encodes CAISGKGEMNTEAFF.

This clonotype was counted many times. The DNA of the CDR3 is TGTGCCAGCAGCTTCCCTGACGGTCCGGGAGATACGCAGTATTTT. It specifies CASSFPDGPGDTQYF. The chain employs TRBV5-6 and TRBJ2-3; D remains unclear. CDR3 length: 15 residues. V dropped 2 bases and J dropped 5 bases, with 15 bases sitting between them. In germline, CDR1 is SGHDT, CDR2 YYEEEE.

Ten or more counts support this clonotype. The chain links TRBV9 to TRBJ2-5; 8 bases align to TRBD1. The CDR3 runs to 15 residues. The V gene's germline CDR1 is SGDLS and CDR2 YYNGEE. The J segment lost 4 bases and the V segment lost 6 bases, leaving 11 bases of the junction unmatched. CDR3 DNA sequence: TGTGCCAGCACCCGCTCCGACAGGGGAAGAGAGACCCAGTACTTC. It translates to CASTRSDRGRETQYF.

The chain's CDR3 is CASSLAAQGGNSPLHF. DNA of the CDR3: TGTGCCAGCAGTTTAGCCGCCCAAGGGGGCAATTCACCCCTCCACTTT. The rearrangement links TRBV2 to TRBJ1-6; 7 bases are a match to TRBD1. The CDR3 runs 16 residues. Germline V gene lookup returns CDR1 SNHLY and CDR2 FYNNEI. V lost 5 bases to trimming and J lost 7 bases; unmatched junction nucleotides: 11.

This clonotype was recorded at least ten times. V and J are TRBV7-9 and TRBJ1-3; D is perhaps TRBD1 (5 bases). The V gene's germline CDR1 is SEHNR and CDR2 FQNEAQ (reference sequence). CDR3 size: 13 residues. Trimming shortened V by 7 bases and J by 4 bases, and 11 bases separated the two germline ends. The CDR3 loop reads CASTQGGGNTIYF. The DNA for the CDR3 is TGTGCCAGCACCCAGGGTGGCGGAAACACCATATATTTT.